These 21 T cell receptor beta chains came from one sample sequenced in a study of blood T cell repertoires in COVID-19. TCRdb's copy holds only in-frame clones and misses some; the assay was immunoSEQ multiplex PCR. The sample has some 170,000 clones, just under 90% seen once. Specimen: peripheral blood. These receptors were collected from a woman aged 70-85 years with COVID-19, enrolled during active disease.

This clone is a singleton in its sample. The V and J genes are TRBV28 and TRBJ1-1; the D gene is possibly TRBD1 (5 bases). V lost 2 bases and J 8 bases, leaving 15 bases between the germline ends. The germline CDR1 and CDR2 sequences are MDHEN and SYDVKM. The CDR3 totals 14 residues. The CDR3 sequence is CASSLTQTEAEAFF. The CDR3 nucleotides are TGTGCCAGCAGTTTAACCCAGACAGAAGCAGAAGCTTTCTTT.

In its sample, this clone was seen once. The CDR3 spells CASSQDRGGLTGNTIYF. The CDR3 DNA reads as TGCGCCAGCAGCCAAGATCGCGGGGGATTGACTGGAAACACCATATATTTT. The chain links TRBV4-3 to TRBJ1-3, with D perhaps matching TRBD1 (5 bases). There are 17 residues in the CDR3. Trimming pared 0 bases from V and 2 bases from J, leaving 14 bases between. CDR1 is LGHNA, CDR2 YSLEER, per germline.

This rearrangement joins TRBV7-9 to TRBJ2-3; 12 bases line up with TRBD2. This CDR3 has 18 amino acids. CDR1 is SEHNR, CDR2 FQNEAQ, per germline (reference sequence). The trim removed 2 bases at V and 1 base at J, leaving 7 bases unmatched. DNA for the CDR3: TGTGCCAGCAGCTTATACGCTAGCGGGAGGGCCGGCACAGATACGCAGTATTTT. Translating it yields CASSLYASGRAGTDTQYF. Complete variable domain (other parts from reference TRBV7-9 and TRBJ2-3): DTGVSQNPRHKITKRGQNVTFRCDPISEHNRLYWYRQTLGQGPEFLTYFQNEAQLEKSRLLSDRFSAERPKGSFSTLEIQRTEQGDSAMYLCASSLYASGRAGTDTQYFGPGTRLTVL.

The J gene is TRBJ1-2, the V gene TRBV12-3 or TRBV12-4, with D uncertain. CDR3 length equals 13 residues. Trimming took 5 bases from V and 5 from J, leaving 12 bases between them. The CDR3, as DNA: TGTGCCAGCAGTCACGGAGACTCTTATGGCTACACCTTC. This encodes CASSHGDSYGYTF.

This chain uses TRBV3-1 (or the pseudogene TRBV3-2) with TRBJ2-5, with D possibly TRBD1 on 5 matching bases. V lost 0 bases and J 4 bases, leaving 6 bases between the germline ends. The germline gives CDR1 LGHDT, CDR2 YNNKEL (reference sequence). The CDR3 loop spans 13 amino acids. Written as DNA, the CDR3 is TGTGCCAGCAGCCAAGATAGGGGAGAGACCCAGTACTTC. This encodes CASSQDRGETQYF.

V usage is TRBV18 and J usage is TRBJ1-5; D perhaps matches TRBD1 (5 bases). Trimming stripped 6 bases from V and 0 bases from J, with 15 bases between. Germline assignment: CDR1 KGHSH and CDR2 LQKENI. CDR3 size: 16 residues. CDR3 in amino acids: CASSPAGPFSNQPQHF. CDR3 nucleotides: TGTGCCAGCTCCCCGGCAGGGCCATTTAGCAATCAGCCCCAGCATTTT. The complete variable domain, with remaining parts taken from reference TRBV18 and TRBJ1-5, reads NAGVMQNPRHLVRRRGQEARLRCSPMKGHSHVYWYRQLPEEGLKFMVYLQKENIIDESGMPKERFSAEFPKEGPSILRIQQVVRGDSAAYFCASSPAGPFSNQPQHFGDGTRLSIL.

J is TRBJ1-3 and V is TRBV25-1; no firm D call. CDR3 length equals 16 residues. The V gene lost 4 bases and the J gene lost 0 bases, with 13 bases spanning the gap. Germline loops: CDR1 MGHDK, CDR2 SYGVNS. CDR3 region: CASSVGRLSSGNTIYF. CDR3 nucleotides: TGTGCCAGCAGTGTTGGACGACTAAGCTCTGGAAACACCATATATTTT.

The chain uses TRBV15 and TRBJ2-7, with TRBD2 matching over 12 bases. The CDR3 contains 15 residues. V was pared by 1 base and J by 4 bases, with 2 bases of the junction left unmatched. Germline assignment: CDR1 LNHNV and CDR2 YYDKDF (reference sequence). The DNA for the CDR3 is TGTGCCACCAGCAGAGGACTAGCGGGAGTATACGAGCAGTACTTC. It specifies CATSRGLAGVYEQYF. The full variable domain, in which reference TRBV15 and TRBJ2-7 provide the parts outside the CDR3, is DAMVIQNPRYQVTQFGKPVTLSCSQTLNHNVMYWYQQKSSQAPKLLFHYYDKDFNNEADTPDNFQSRRPNTSFCFLDIRSPGLGDTAMYLCATSRGLAGVYEQYFGPGTRLTVT.

The V gene is TRBV29-1, the J gene TRBJ2-1; TRBD2 might be the D (7 bases). Trimming took 4 bases from V and 3 from J, leaving 16 bases between them. The CDR3 runs 15 residues. Per the germline V gene, CDR1 is SQVTM and CDR2 is ANQGSEA. The CDR3 DNA reads as TGCAGCGTTGGGGGGCTAGCGGACCTCTACAATGAGCAGTTCTTC. This codes for CSVGGLADLYNEQFF.

The rearrangement joins TRBV30 to TRBJ1-5, with 7 positions matching TRBD1. V shed 2 bases and J 0 bases; nucleotides not matched to a gene: 4. CDR3 size: 15 residues. The germline CDR1 and CDR2 sequences are GTSNPN and SVGIG (reference sequence). This chain's CDR3 is CAWSLGQVSNQPQHF. Written as DNA, the CDR3 is TGTGCCTGGAGTCTCGGACAGGTTAGCAATCAGCCCCAGCATTTT.

A single count supports this clone. J is TRBJ2-7 and V is TRBV6-5; the match to TRBD1 covers 9 bases. V lost 4 bases and J lost 7; bases outside the gene matches: 11. The germline V gene encodes CDR1 MNHEY and CDR2 SVGAGI. The CDR3 is 15 amino acids. CDR3: CASSFGTGFRWEQYF. As DNA, the CDR3 is TGTGCCAGCAGTTTCGGGACAGGGTTTCGGTGGGAGCAGTACTTC.

With regard to this clone: Sequence at one end of the junction differs from germline and may be a read error. This chain links TRBV2 with TRBJ2-7, with D possibly being TRBD1 (7 bases). Per germline, CDR1 SNHLY and CDR2 FYNNEI. The CDR3 has 12 amino acids. CDR3 sequence reads: CASKGAETGLSF. Here the CDR3 DNA reads TGTGCCAGCAAGGGGGCGGAAACGGGACTCTCATTC.

The chain employs TRBV28 and TRBJ2-3; a weak D match, TRBD2 (6 bases). The CDR3 runs to 15 residues. Germline assignment: CDR1 MDHEN and CDR2 SYDVKM. The ends were cut back, 5 bases at V and 3 bases at J, with 15 bases in the middle. The CDR3 reads CASSRLGVATDTQYF. CDR3 DNA sequence: TGTGCCAGCAGTCGACTAGGGGTGGCGACAGATACGCAGTATTTT.

V is TRBV6-6 and J is TRBJ2-3, with a tentative D call TRBD2 (5 bases). The germline V and J ends were trimmed by 2 bases and 1 base, with 7 bases remaining between them. The V gene's germline CDR1 is MNHNY and CDR2 SVGAGI (reference sequence). The CDR3 consists of 14 residues. The CDR3 DNA reads TGTGCCAGCAGTTACAGTAGCGGCACAGATACGCAGTATTTT. Translation: CASSYSSGTDTQYF.

This clone appeared once. The chain links TRBV4-3 to TRBJ1-3; D ambiguous. Trimming pared 1 base from V and 3 bases from J, leaving 4 bases between. The CDR3 totals 13 residues. Germline assignment: CDR1 LGHNA and CDR2 YSLEER. For the CDR3, the DNA is TGCGCCAGCAGCCAAGCGCGTGGAAACACCATATATTTT. It specifies CASSQARGNTIYF.

The chain is built from TRBV24-1 and TRBJ2-5, with TRBD1 identical over 9 bases. There are 15 residues in the CDR3. The ends lost 5 bases at V and 2 bases at J; junction bases unmatched: 5. Germline V CDR1 and CDR2: KGHDR, SFDVKD. Written as DNA, the CDR3 is TGTGCCACCAGTGCGGGGACAGGGTGTCAAGAGACCCAGTACTTC. It is translated as CATSAGTGCQETQYF.

This chain links TRBV6-2 or TRBV6-3 with TRBJ1-5, with TRBD1 matching 8 bases. CDR3 size: 14 residues. The V and J ends lost 5 bases and 7 bases, in that order; junction bases with no gene match: 7. The germline gives CDR1 MNHEY, CDR2 SVGEGT. The CDR3 sequence: CASSDRGNGQPQHF. Written as DNA, the CDR3 is TGTGCCAGCAGTGACAGGGGTAATGGGCAGCCCCAGCATTTT.

The J gene is TRBJ1-1, the V gene TRBV6-6; no definite D call. The CDR3 consists of 13 residues. Looked up from germline, CDR1 is MNHNY and CDR2 is SVGAGI (reference sequence). Trimming shortened V by 5 bases and J by 3 bases, and 10 bases separated the two germline ends. Written as DNA, the CDR3 is TGTGCCAGCAGTCGGCGGGAGGACACTGAAGCTTTCTTT. Translated, it gives CASSRREDTEAFF.

The J gene is TRBJ2-7, the V gene TRBV7-2; D is possibly TRBD2 (6 bases). There are 12 residues in the CDR3. The germline V gene encodes CDR1 SGHTA and CDR2 FQGNSA. Trimming stripped 5 bases from V and 7 bases from J, with 12 bases between. The CDR3 region is CASSHGGREQYF. The CDR3 DNA sequence: TGTGCCAGCAGCCATGGAGGGAGGGAGCAGTACTTC.

The CDR3 loop reads CASRPRPGGKLFF. In DNA form, the CDR3 reads TGTGCCAGCAGACCCCGCCCCGGGGGGAAACTGTTTTTT. The rearrangement joins TRBV11-1 to TRBJ1-4; perhaps TRBD1 as D (5 bases). CDR3 size: 13 residues. Trimming removed 6 bases from V and 11 bases from J, with 16 bases in between. Germline V gene data show CDR1 as SGHAT and CDR2 as FQDESV (reference sequence).

The chain couples TRBV2 to TRBJ1-5; the D gene is possibly TRBD1 (5 bases). CDR1 and CDR2 from the germline V gene are SNHLY and FYNNEI. The length of the CDR3 is 14 residues. V was clipped by 6 bases and J by 3 bases, with 12 bases between them. This CDR3 is CASRQVSHNQPQHF. The CDR3 nucleotides are TGTGCCAGCAGACAGGTTAGTCACAATCAGCCCCAGCATTTT. Full variable domain (missing parts from reference TRBV2 and TRBJ1-5): EPEVTQTPSHQVTQMGQEVILRCVPISNHLYFYWYRQILGQKVEFLVSFYNNEISEKSEIFDDQFSVERPDGSNFTLKIRSTKLEDSAMYFCASRQVSHNQPQHFGDGTRLSIL.